The source of this T cell receptor (beta chain) is a study of cytomegalovirus exposure and HLA in healthy donors. Study findings and constraints: The study found most TCR sequences rare, yet found some public TCRs in many donors.

The germline gives CDR1 LNHDA, CDR2 SQIVND (reference sequence). The CDR3 has 17 amino acids. The V end lost 7 bases, the J end lost 7 bases, and 26 bases lay between the germline ends. In regard to this clone: The antigen is undetermined.

It was with 60 Vbeta and 13 Jbeta primers that the PCR ran. Method: immunoSEQ multiplex PCR; TCRdb's copy keeps in-frame clones and lacks some. Seen here are roughly 130,000 clones, approximately 61% observed once, and the top ten hold about 1.5%. The sequence came from a man aged 25-45 years in good health and CMV-seropositive. The rearrangement joins TRBV19 to TRBJ2-1; D possibly corresponds to TRBD1 (5 bases). Sequencing used PBMCs. CDR3 amino acids: CASTSTRSGRDINEQFF. Written as DNA, the CDR3 is TGTGCCAGTACCTCCACGCGTTCGGGCAGGGATATTAATGAGCAGTTCTTC.